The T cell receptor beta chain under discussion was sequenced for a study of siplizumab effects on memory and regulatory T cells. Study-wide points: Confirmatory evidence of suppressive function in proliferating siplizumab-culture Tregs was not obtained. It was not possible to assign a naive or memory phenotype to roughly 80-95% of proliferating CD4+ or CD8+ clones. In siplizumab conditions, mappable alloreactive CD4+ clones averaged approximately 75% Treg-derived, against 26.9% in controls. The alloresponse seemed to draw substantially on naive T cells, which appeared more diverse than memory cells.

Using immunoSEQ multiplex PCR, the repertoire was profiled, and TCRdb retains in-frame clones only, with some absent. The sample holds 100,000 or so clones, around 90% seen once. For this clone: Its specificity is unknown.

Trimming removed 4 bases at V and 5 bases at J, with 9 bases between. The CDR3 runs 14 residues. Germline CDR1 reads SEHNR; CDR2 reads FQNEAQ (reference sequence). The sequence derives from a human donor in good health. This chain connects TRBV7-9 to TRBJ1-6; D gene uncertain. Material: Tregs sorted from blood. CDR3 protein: CASSSQGHNSPLHF. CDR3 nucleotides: TGTGCCAGCAGCTCTCAAGGGCATAATTCACCCCTCCACTTT.